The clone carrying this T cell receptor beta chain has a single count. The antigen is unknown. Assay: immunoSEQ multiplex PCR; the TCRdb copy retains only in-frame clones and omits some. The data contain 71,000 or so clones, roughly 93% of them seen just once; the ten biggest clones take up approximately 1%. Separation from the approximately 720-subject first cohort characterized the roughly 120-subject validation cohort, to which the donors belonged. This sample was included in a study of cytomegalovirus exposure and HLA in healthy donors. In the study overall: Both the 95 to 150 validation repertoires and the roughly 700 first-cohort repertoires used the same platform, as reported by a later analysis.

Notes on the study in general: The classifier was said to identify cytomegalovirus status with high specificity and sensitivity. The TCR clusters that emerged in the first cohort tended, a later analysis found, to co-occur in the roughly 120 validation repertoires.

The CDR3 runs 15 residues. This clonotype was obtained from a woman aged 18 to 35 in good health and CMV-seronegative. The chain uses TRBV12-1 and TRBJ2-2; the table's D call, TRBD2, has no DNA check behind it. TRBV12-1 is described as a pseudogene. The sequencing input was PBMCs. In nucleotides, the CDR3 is TGTGCCAGCAGCTTTGAGAGCGGGAGGACCGGGGAGCTGTTTTTT. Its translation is CASSFESGRTGELFF.